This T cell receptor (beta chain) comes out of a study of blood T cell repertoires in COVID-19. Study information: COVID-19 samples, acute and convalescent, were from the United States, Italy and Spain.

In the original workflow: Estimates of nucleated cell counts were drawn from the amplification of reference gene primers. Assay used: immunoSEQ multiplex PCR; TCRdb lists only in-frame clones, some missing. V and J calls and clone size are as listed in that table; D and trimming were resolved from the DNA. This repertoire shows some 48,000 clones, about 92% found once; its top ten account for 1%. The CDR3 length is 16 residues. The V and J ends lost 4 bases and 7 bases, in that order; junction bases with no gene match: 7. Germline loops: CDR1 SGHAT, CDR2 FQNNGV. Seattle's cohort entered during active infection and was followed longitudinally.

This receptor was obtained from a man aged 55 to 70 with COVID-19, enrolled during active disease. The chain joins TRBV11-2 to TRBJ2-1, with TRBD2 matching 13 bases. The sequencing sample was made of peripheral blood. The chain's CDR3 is CASSSTILAGGNEQFF. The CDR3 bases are TGTGCCAGCAGCTCAACGATACTAGCGGGGGGGAATGAGCAGTTCTTC.